The 9 T cell receptor beta chains below were found in one sample sequenced in a study of shared clonotypes between healthy human individuals (dated by TCRdb to between 2020 and 2021). The library was produced with the immunoSEQ multiplex PCR assay. TCRdb took over this immuneACCESS table, retaining in-frame rearrangements with V and J assigned. Such tables are incomplete; in checked studies, under half of the missing clones stem from an unresolved V gene, and the remainder is unexplained. The sample yields around 500,000 clones; roughly 85% were counted once. More than 10% of the sample goes to the ten largest clones. The sequenced sample was PBMCs. Receptors were obtained from a woman aged 40 to 55 in good health. Some clones in this sample may be carry-over from other donors' samples.

This rearrangement joins TRBV7-2 to TRBJ2-5, with 7 nucleotides matching TRBD2. TRBJ2-7 matches the DNA end more closely, so the J call is doubtful. Germline V CDR1 and CDR2: SGHTA, FQGNSA. CDR3 length: 14 residues. CDR3 sequence reads: CASSLDSGTYEQYF. CDR3 sequence (DNA): TGTGCCAGCAGCTTAGACAGCGGGACGTACGAGCAGTACTTC.

This clone was counted a few times. This sample also contains other DNA sequences that code for the same CDR3. This rearrangement joins TRBV11-2 to TRBJ1-1; D remains ambiguous. From germline, CDR1 is SGHAT and CDR2 FQNNGV. Trimming left V 0 bases short and J 8 bases short, with 7 bases between. The CDR3 has 12 residues. The CDR3 nucleotides read TGTGCCAGCAGCTTAGATCGGACGGAAGCTTTCTTT. This translates into CASSLDRTEAFF.

The V gene is TRBV27, the J gene TRBJ2-5; perhaps D is TRBD1 or TRBD2 (5 bases each). Trimming cost V 5 bases and J 5 bases, with 18 bases left between them. The germline gives CDR1 MNHEY, CDR2 SMNVEV (reference sequence). CDR3 length equals 15 residues. CDR3 coding DNA: TGTGCCAGCAGTAACCGGGACCAAAAAGGGGAGACCCAGTACTTC. Translating it yields CASSNRDQKGETQYF.

V and J are TRBV5-1 and TRBJ2-7; D tentatively reads TRBD1 or TRBD2 (6 bases each). The length of the CDR3 is 18 residues. Per the germline V gene, CDR1 is SGHRS and CDR2 is YFSETQ. Trimming removed 4 bases at V and 7 bases at J, with 30 bases between. Written as DNA, the CDR3 is TGCGCCAGCAGCGACGGGACACGGGTTGATGGGGGGTTAGATGAGCAGTACTTC. As protein: CASSDGTRVDGGLDEQYF. Full variable domain (rest looked up from reference TRBV5-1 and TRBJ2-7): KAGVTQTPRYLIKTRGQQVTLSCSPISGHRSVSWYQQTPGQGLQFLFEYFSETQRNKGNFPGRFSGRQFSNSRSEMNVSTLELGDSALYLCASSDGTRVDGGLDEQYFGPGTRLTVT.

This clone was detected only a few times. The chain links TRBV2 to TRBJ1-1; D is uncertain. Germline V gives CDR1 SNHLY, CDR2 FYNNEI. Trimming cost V 4 bases and J 3 bases, with 9 bases left between them. The CDR3 sequence is 13 residues long. This CDR3 is CASSVDGYTEAFF. As DNA, the CDR3 is TGTGCCAGCAGTGTTGATGGCTACACTGAAGCTTTCTTT.

The chain is built from TRBV12-2 and TRBJ2-1; the D call in the table, TRBD2, was not verified against the DNA. TRBV12-2 is recorded as a pseudogene. The CDR3 is 15 residues long. For the CDR3, the DNA is TGTGCAAGTCGCTTAGTAGTGGAGTTCCACAATGAGCAGTTCTTC. This translates into CASRLVVEFHNEQFF.

The rearrangement uses TRBV6-1 and TRBJ2-7; perhaps D is TRBD1 or TRBD2 (6 bases each). Per the germline V gene, CDR1 is MNHNS and CDR2 is SASEGT. V lost 2 bases, J lost 4 bases, and 15 bases lay in between. The CDR3 is 15 amino acids. CDR3 coding DNA: TGTGCCAGCAGTGAAAGGCCGACGGGGGCGTACGAGCAGTACTTC. Translated: CASSERPTGAYEQYF.

The genes are TRBV28 and TRBJ2-1; 12 nucleotides align to TRBD2. This CDR3 is built from 17 residues. The trim removed 3 bases at V and 3 bases at J, leaving 6 bases unmatched. Germline CDR1 is MDHEN and CDR2 is SYDVKM. The CDR3 bases are TGTGCCAGCAGTTTCCGACCTAGCGGGAGGGTCTACAATGAGCAGTTCTTC. The encoded protein is CASSFRPSGRVYNEQFF.

V gene TRBV11-2 combines with J gene TRBJ2-7; D gene unclear. The ends were cut back, 0 bases at V and 2 bases at J, with 5 bases in the middle. Germline V lookup: CDR1 SGHAT, CDR2 FQNNGV. The CDR3 is 13 residues long. The CDR3 reads CASSLDSPYEQYF. The CDR3, as DNA: TGTGCCAGCAGCTTAGACTCGCCCTACGAGCAGTACTTC.